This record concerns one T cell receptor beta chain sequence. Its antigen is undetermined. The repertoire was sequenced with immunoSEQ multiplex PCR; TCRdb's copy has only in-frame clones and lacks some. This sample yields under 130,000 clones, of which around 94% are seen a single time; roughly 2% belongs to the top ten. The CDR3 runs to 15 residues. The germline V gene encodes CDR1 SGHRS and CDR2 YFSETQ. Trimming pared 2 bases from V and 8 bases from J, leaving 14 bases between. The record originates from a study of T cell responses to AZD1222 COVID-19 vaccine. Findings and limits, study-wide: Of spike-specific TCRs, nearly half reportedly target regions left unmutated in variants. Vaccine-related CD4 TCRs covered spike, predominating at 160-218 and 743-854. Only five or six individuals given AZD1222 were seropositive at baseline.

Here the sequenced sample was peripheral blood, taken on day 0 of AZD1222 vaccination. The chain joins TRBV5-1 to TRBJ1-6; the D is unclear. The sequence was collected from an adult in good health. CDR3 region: CASSFFGVPDSPLHF. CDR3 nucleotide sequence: TGCGCCAGCAGCTTCTTTGGCGTACCAGATTCACCCCTCCACTTT.